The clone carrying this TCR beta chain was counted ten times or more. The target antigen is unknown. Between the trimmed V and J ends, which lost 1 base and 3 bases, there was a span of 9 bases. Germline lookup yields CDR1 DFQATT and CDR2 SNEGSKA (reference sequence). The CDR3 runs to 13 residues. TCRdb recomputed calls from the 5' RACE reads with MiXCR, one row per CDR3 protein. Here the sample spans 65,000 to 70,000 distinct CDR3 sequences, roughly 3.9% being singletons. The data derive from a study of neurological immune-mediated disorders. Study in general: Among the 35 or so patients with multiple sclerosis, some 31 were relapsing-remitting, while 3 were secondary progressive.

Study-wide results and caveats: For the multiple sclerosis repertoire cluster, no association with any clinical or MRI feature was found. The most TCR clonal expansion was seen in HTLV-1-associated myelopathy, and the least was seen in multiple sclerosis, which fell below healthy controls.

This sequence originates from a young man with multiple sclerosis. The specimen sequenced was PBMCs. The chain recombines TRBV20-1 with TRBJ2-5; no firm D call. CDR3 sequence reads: CSARVLGEETQYF. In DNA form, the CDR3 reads TGCAGTGCTAGAGTTCTCGGAGAAGAGACCCAGTACTTC.